This TCR beta chain came from a study of T cells after yellow fever vaccination. In the study overall: Libraries from low-cell-number fractions were prepared with the SMART-Seq v4 Ultra Low Input RNA kit.

CDR3 length: 12 residues. V was shortened by 5 bases and J by 5 bases, with 8 bases between the two germline ends. Germline CDR1 SEHNR, CDR2 FQNEAQ (reference sequence). Notes on the study in general: Clones that expanded after primary vaccination mostly reappeared after the booster (roughly 96% CD4, approximately 87% CD8).

This clonotype was found a few times. The antigen is undetermined. The study made its TCR cDNA through 5'RACE template switching. That step introduced a universal primer site along with UMIs. TCRdb re-analysed the 5' RACE reads in MiXCR, keeping a single row per CDR3 protein. The table records roughly 500,000 distinct CDR3 sequences, 15% to 20% of them present only once. This material consisted of PBMCs, taken 15 days after the yellow fever booster vaccination. The sequence derives from a man younger than 40 who received the YFV17D yellow fever vaccine. The V and J genes are TRBV7-9 and TRBJ2-3, with no clear D. The CDR3 here is CASSPQGDTQYF. The CDR3, as DNA: TGTGCCAGCAGCCCACAAGGAGATACGCAGTATTTT.